A selection of T cell receptor beta chains follows, all from one sample in a study of OX40 agonist ivuxolimab in advanced cancers. Some clones are missing from TCRdb's copy, which holds only in-frame ones; the method was immunoSEQ multiplex PCR. The sample comprises 99,000 or so clones, more than 85% of which are singletons, and 0.3% to 0.4% rests with the top ten. Specimen: CD4+ or CD8+ T cells sorted from blood, collected in a trial of the OX40 agonist ivuxolimab. Source of these receptors: an adult with an advanced solid tumor such as melanoma, head and neck, liver or kidney cancer. The CDR3 runs from the conserved cysteine through the conserved F or W. A D gene is named only where the DNA matches it firmly. Only some rows state a clone size, as once, few, many or a class for expanded clones.

D gene: -; clone size: -; V gene: TRBV18; J gene: TRBJ2-7; CDR3 length: 13; CDR3 protein: CASSPASVSEQYF; CDR3 DNA: TGTGCCAGCTCACCGGCTAGCGTAAGCGAGCAGTACTTC
D gene: -; clone size: few; V gene: TRBV7-6; J gene: TRBJ2-7; CDR3 length: 14; CDR3 protein: CASSLGDFSYEQYF; CDR3 DNA: TGTGCCAGCAGCTTGGGGGACTTCTCCTACGAGCAGTACTTC
D gene: -; clone size: -; V gene: TRBV18; J gene: TRBJ1-2; CDR3 length: 16; CDR3 protein: CASSRQTQPYNYGYTF; CDR3 DNA: TGTGCCAGCTCACGACAAACTCAGCCCTATAACTATGGCTACACCTTC
D gene: -; clone size: -; V gene: TRBV6-4; J gene: TRBJ1-1; CDR3 length: 14; CDR3 protein: CASKPDRSGTEAFF; CDR3 DNA: TGTGCCAGCAAGCCCGACAGGTCGGGTACTGAAGCTTTCTTT
D gene: TRBD1; clone size: -; V gene: TRBV7-2; J gene: TRBJ1-1; CDR3 length: 14; CDR3 protein: CASSPGTANTEAFF; CDR3 DNA: TGTGCCAGCAGCCCCGGGACAGCGAACACTGAAGCTTTCTTT
D gene: -; clone size: -; V gene: TRBV6-6; J gene: TRBJ2-1; CDR3 length: 12; CDR3 protein: CASSYSLVEQFF; CDR3 DNA: TGTGCCAGCAGTTACTCTCTTGTTGAGCAGTTCTTC
D gene: TRBD1; clone size: -; V gene: TRBV6-5; J gene: TRBJ1-1; CDR3 length: 13; CDR3 protein: CASSYVGGSEAFF; CDR3 DNA: TGTGCCAGCAGTTACGTAGGGGGCTCTGAAGCTTTCTTT
D gene: -; clone size: -; V gene: TRBV16; J gene: TRBJ1-1; CDR3 length: 13; CDR3 protein: CASSATRDGEAFF; CDR3 DNA: TGTGCCAGCAGTGCGACCCGGGACGGTGAAGCTTTCTTT
D gene: -; clone size: -; V gene: TRBV4-3; J gene: TRBJ2-2; CDR3 length: 12; CDR3 protein: CASTDYTGELFF; CDR3 DNA: TGCGCCAGCACCGATTACACCGGGGAGCTGTTTTTT
D gene: TRBD2; clone size: -; V gene: TRBV5-6; J gene: TRBJ2-1; CDR3 length: 15; CDR3 protein: CASSGGLAGANKQFF; CDR3 DNA: TGTGCCAGCAGCGGCGGACTAGCGGGAGCCAACAAGCAGTTCTTC
D gene: TRBD2; clone size: -; V gene: TRBV2; J gene: TRBJ2-1; CDR3 length: 13; CDR3 protein: CASSDGDYPSAFF; CDR3 DNA: TGTGCCAGCAGTGACGGGGACTACCCATCCGCGTTCTTC
D gene: TRBD2; clone size: -; V gene: TRBV7-3; J gene: TRBJ2-3; CDR3 length: 15; CDR3 protein: CASSRTSGSQDTQYF; CDR3 DNA: TGTGCCAGCAGTCGGACTAGCGGGAGTCAAGATACGCAGTATTTT
D gene: -; clone size: -; V gene: TRBV28; J gene: TRBJ2-7; CDR3 length: 13; CDR3 protein: CASSEGQSYEQYF; CDR3 DNA: TGTGCCAGCAGTGAAGGACAGTCCTACGAGCAGTACTTC
D gene: TRBD1; clone size: -; V gene: TRBV28; J gene: TRBJ2-1; CDR3 length: 15; CDR3 protein: CASTVSSTGQNEQFF; CDR3 DNA: TGTGCCAGCACAGTATCTAGCACGGGACAGAATGAGCAGTTCTTC
D gene: TRBD2; clone size: -; V gene: TRBV7-8; J gene: TRBJ2-3; CDR3 length: 19; CDR3 protein: CASSSTGLAGLRSTDTQYF; CDR3 DNA: TGTGCCAGCAGCTCGACGGGACTAGCGGGATTGAGAAGCACAGATACGCAGTATTTT
D gene: -; clone size: few; V gene: TRBV11-2; J gene: TRBJ2-3; CDR3 length: 14; CDR3 protein: CASSLVAGTDTQYF; CDR3 DNA: TGTGCCAGCAGCTTAGTCGCGGGCACAGATACGCAGTATTTT
D gene: -; clone size: -; V gene: TRBV7-2; J gene: TRBJ2-3; CDR3 length: 14; CDR3 protein: CASSTTGYTDTQYF; CDR3 DNA: TGTGCCAGCAGCACCACAGGATACACAGATACGCAGTATTTT
D gene: TRBD2; clone size: -; V gene: TRBV5-4; J gene: TRBJ2-1; CDR3 length: 15; CDR3 protein: CASSLASGGYNEQFF; CDR3 DNA: TGTGCCAGCAGCTTGGCCAGCGGGGGGTACAATGAGCAGTTCTTC
D gene: -; clone size: -; V gene: TRBV13; J gene: TRBJ2-7; CDR3 length: 12; CDR3 protein: CASSPRGYEQYF; CDR3 DNA: TGTGCCAGCAGCCCCAGGGGCTACGAGCAGTACTTC
D gene: TRBD2; clone size: -; V gene: TRBV4-2; J gene: TRBJ2-3; CDR3 length: 18; CDR3 protein: CASSLAPIAGGGGDTQYF; CDR3 DNA: TGTGCCAGCAGCCTAGCTCCTATAGCGGGAGGAGGGGGAGATACGCAGTATTTT
D gene: TRBD2; clone size: -; V gene: TRBV30; J gene: TRBJ2-1; CDR3 length: 19; CDR3 protein: CACKKPGLAGRSSYNEQFF; CDR3 DNA: TGTGCCTGCAAAAAACCGGGACTAGCGGGACGTTCCTCCTACAATGAGCAGTTCTTC
D gene: -; clone size: few; V gene: TRBV29-1; J gene: TRBJ1-1; CDR3 length: 13; CDR3 protein: CSVHRAGPTEAFF; CDR3 DNA: TGCAGCGTTCATAGGGCAGGGCCCACTGAAGCTTTCTTT
D gene: TRBD2; clone size: -; V gene: TRBV19; J gene: TRBJ2-1; CDR3 length: 15; CDR3 protein: CASRTTSGTYNEQFF; CDR3 DNA: TGTGCCAGTAGAACGACTAGCGGGACGTACAATGAGCAGTTCTTC
D gene: -; clone size: -; V gene: TRBV10-1; J gene: TRBJ2-5; CDR3 length: 16; CDR3 protein: CASSEFWQSYQETQYF; CDR3 DNA: TGCGCCAGCAGTGAGTTTTGGCAGTCGTACCAAGAGACCCAGTACTTC
D gene: -; clone size: -; V gene: TRBV19; J gene: TRBJ1-5; CDR3 length: 16; CDR3 protein: CASSIREGHHHQPQHF; CDR3 DNA: TGTGCCAGTAGTATCCGGGAGGGACACCATCATCAGCCCCAGCATTTT
D gene: TRBD1; clone size: -; V gene: TRBV29-1; J gene: TRBJ2-5; CDR3 length: 14; CDR3 protein: CSGLQGARVGTQYF; CDR3 DNA: TGCAGCGGCTTGCAGGGGGCGCGGGTCGGGACCCAGTACTTC
D gene: TRBD1; clone size: -; V gene: TRBV11-2; J gene: TRBJ2-7; CDR3 length: 12; CDR3 protein: CASRGQGYEQYF; CDR3 DNA: TGTGCCAGCAGGGGACAGGGCTACGAGCAGTACTTC
D gene: -; clone size: -; V gene: TRBV5-4; J gene: TRBJ2-7; CDR3 length: 13; CDR3 protein: CASSLRPPNEQYF; CDR3 DNA: TGTGCCAGCAGCTTAAGGCCGCCGAACGAGCAGTACTTC
D gene: TRBD1; clone size: -; V gene: TRBV27; J gene: TRBJ1-4; CDR3 length: 14; CDR3 protein: CASSSLPSGGKLFF; CDR3 DNA: TGTGCCAGCAGTTCCCTTCCGTCAGGGGGAAAACTGTTTTTT
D gene: -; clone size: -; V gene: TRBV5-8; J gene: TRBJ1-1; CDR3 length: 16; CDR3 protein: CASSREAVVLNTEAFF; CDR3 DNA: TGTGCCAGCAGCCGGGAGGCGGTCGTTTTGAACACTGAAGCTTTCTTT
D gene: TRBD1; clone size: -; V gene: TRBV28; J gene: TRBJ2-7; CDR3 length: 13; CDR3 protein: CATTGTVYYEQYF; CDR3 DNA: TGTGCCACAACCGGGACAGTATACTACGAGCAGTACTTC
D gene: -; clone size: -; V gene: TRBV11-2; J gene: TRBJ2-5; CDR3 length: 14; CDR3 protein: CASSLGPYQETQYF; CDR3 DNA: TGTGCCAGCAGCTTAGGCCCTTACCAAGAGACCCAGTACTTC
D gene: TRBD1; clone size: -; V gene: TRBV19; J gene: TRBJ1-5; CDR3 length: 13; CDR3 protein: CASSTGGGQPQHF; CDR3 DNA: TGTGCCAGTAGTACAGGGGGCGGGCAGCCCCAGCATTTT
D gene: -; clone size: once; V gene: TRBV27; J gene: TRBJ2-6; CDR3 length: 13; CDR3 protein: CASSLNGANVLTF; CDR3 DNA: TGTGCCAGCAGTTTGAATGGGGCCAACGTCCTGACTTTC
D gene: -; clone size: -; V gene: TRBV2; J gene: TRBJ1-5; CDR3 length: 14; CDR3 protein: CASSRVDSNQPQHF; CDR3 DNA: TGTGCCAGCAGTAGGGTAGATAGCAATCAGCCCCAGCATTTT
D gene: -; clone size: -; V gene: TRBV18; J gene: TRBJ2-5; CDR3 length: 13; CDR3 protein: CASSPQYQETQYF; CDR3 DNA: TGTGCCAGCTCACCCCAATACCAAGAGACCCAGTACTTC
D gene: -; clone size: -; V gene: TRBV18; J gene: TRBJ1-1; CDR3 length: 14; CDR3 protein: CASSPGARGTEAFF; CDR3 DNA: TGTGCCAGCTCACCGGGGGCGCGGGGCACTGAAGCTTTCTTT
D gene: TRBD2; clone size: -; V gene: TRBV30; J gene: TRBJ2-2; CDR3 length: 17; CDR3 protein: CAWSLGTSGRVGGELFF; CDR3 DNA: TGTGCCTGGAGCCTGGGGACTAGCGGGAGGGTCGGCGGGGAGCTGTTTTTT
D gene: -; clone size: once; V gene: TRBV29-1; J gene: TRBJ1-1; CDR3 length: 15; CDR3 protein: CSVRAGRVLNTEAFF; CDR3 DNA: TGCAGCGTGAGGGCAGGGAGAGTCCTGAACACTGAAGCTTTCTTT
D gene: -; clone size: -; V gene: TRBV25-1; J gene: TRBJ1-4; CDR3 length: 13; CDR3 protein: CASTPLIGEKLFF; CDR3 DNA: TGTGCCAGCACCCCCTTGATCGGTGAAAAACTGTTTTTT
D gene: -; clone size: few; V gene: TRBV28; J gene: TRBJ1-5; CDR3 length: 13; CDR3 protein: CASRGVANQPQHF; CDR3 DNA: TGTGCCAGCAGGGGGGTGGCAAATCAGCCCCAGCATTTT
D gene: TRBD2; clone size: -; V gene: TRBV27; J gene: TRBJ2-7; CDR3 length: 15; CDR3 protein: CASSFLAGGSYEQYF; CDR3 DNA: TGTGCCAGCAGTTTTCTAGCGGGAGGGAGCTACGAGCAGTACTTC
D gene: -; clone size: -; V gene: TRBV7-2; J gene: TRBJ1-5; CDR3 length: 15; CDR3 protein: CASSLEIREDQPQHF; CDR3 DNA: TGTGCCAGCAGCTTAGAGATCAGGGAGGATCAGCCCCAGCATTTT
D gene: -; clone size: -; V gene: TRBV27; J gene: TRBJ2-7; CDR3 length: 13; CDR3 protein: CASSSIGPYEQYF; CDR3 DNA: TGTGCCAGCAGTTCAATAGGGCCCTACGAGCAGTACTTC
D gene: TRBD2; clone size: once; V gene: TRBV4-3; J gene: TRBJ2-5; CDR3 length: 18; CDR3 protein: CASSQDSDGRADWETQYF; CDR3 DNA: TGCGCCAGCAGCCAAGATTCAGACGGGAGGGCCGACTGGGAGACCCAGTACTTC
D gene: TRBD1; clone size: -; V gene: TRBV5-1; J gene: TRBJ2-5; CDR3 length: 15; CDR3 protein: CASSSGQGEQETQYF; CDR3 DNA: TGCGCCAGCAGCTCCGGACAGGGAGAACAAGAGACCCAGTACTTC
D gene: -; clone size: -; V gene: TRBV6-5; J gene: TRBJ2-7; CDR3 length: 15; CDR3 protein: CASSAGIGASGEQYF; CDR3 DNA: TGTGCCAGCAGTGCGGGGATTGGGGCCTCGGGGGAGCAGTACTTC
D gene: -; clone size: -; V gene: TRBV7-9; J gene: TRBJ1-4; CDR3 length: 15; CDR3 protein: CASSFRTATNEKLFF; CDR3 DNA: TGTGCCAGCAGCTTCAGGACAGCAACTAATGAAAAACTGTTTTTT
D gene: -; clone size: -; V gene: TRBV2; J gene: TRBJ2-5; CDR3 length: 13; CDR3 protein: CASSDHLQETQYF; CDR3 DNA: TGTGCCAGCAGTGATCACCTTCAAGAGACCCAGTACTTC
D gene: -; clone size: -; V gene: TRBV18; J gene: TRBJ2-7; CDR3 length: 14; CDR3 protein: CASSPPGSRGEQYF; CDR3 DNA: TGTGCCAGCTCACCACCGGGATCTCGGGGAGAGCAGTACTTC
D gene: TRBD2; clone size: -; V gene: TRBV7-8; J gene: TRBJ2-2; CDR3 length: 19; CDR3 protein: CASSQGVSGLAGRTGELFF; CDR3 DNA: TGTGCCAGCAGCCAGGGGGTTTCCGGACTAGCGGGTCGCACCGGGGAGCTGTTTTTT
D gene: -; clone size: -; V gene: TRBV7-9; J gene: TRBJ1-4; CDR3 length: 14; CDR3 protein: CASSSFRVGEKLFF; CDR3 DNA: TGTGCCAGCAGCTCATTCAGGGTAGGGGAAAAACTGTTTTTT
D gene: TRBD2; clone size: -; V gene: TRBV2; J gene: TRBJ2-2; CDR3 length: 15; CDR3 protein: CASSGSGSNTGELFF; CDR3 DNA: TGTGCCAGCAGTGGTAGCGGGTCGAACACCGGGGAGCTGTTTTTT
D gene: TRBD2; clone size: -; V gene: TRBV19; J gene: TRBJ2-1; CDR3 length: 16; CDR3 protein: CASSSRLAGGYNEQFF; CDR3 DNA: TGTGCCAGTAGTTCAAGACTAGCGGGAGGATACAATGAGCAGTTCTTC
D gene: TRBD2; clone size: once; V gene: TRBV14; J gene: TRBJ2-1; CDR3 length: 17; CDR3 protein: CASSQVPGLAGYNEQFF; CDR3 DNA: TGTGCCAGCAGCCAAGTCCCCGGGCTAGCGGGATACAATGAGCAGTTCTTC
D gene: TRBD2; clone size: -; V gene: TRBV7-3; J gene: TRBJ2-2; CDR3 length: 20; CDR3 protein: CASSLVFRGTGLAGAGELFF; CDR3 DNA: TGTGCCAGCAGCTTAGTCTTTCGGGGAACGGGACTAGCGGGAGCCGGGGAGCTGTTTTTT
D gene: -; clone size: -; V gene: TRBV6-1; J gene: TRBJ1-1; CDR3 length: 11; CDR3 protein: CASSPGRGAFF; CDR3 DNA: TGTGCCAGCAGTCCTGGGAGAGGAGCTTTCTTT